The clone carrying this TCR beta chain was detected once. Its specificity is unknown. Using immunoSEQ multiplex PCR, the repertoire was profiled, and TCRdb retains in-frame clones only, with some absent. This sample yields about 20,000 clones, of which 60% to 80% are seen a single time; about 32% belongs to the top ten. The sample belongs to a study of STAT5B mutations in CD4+ large granular lymphocyte leukemia. Study in general: The CDR3 'QG' motif was associated with a particular HLA allele among healthy donors. Study-level findings and limits: About a quarter of private leukemic clonotypes occurred rarely in other patients' non-leukemic repertoires. Patient CD4-sorted repertoires looked more clonal than healthy CD4+ repertoires, even without putative leukemic clones.

This TCR derives from a human donor in good health. Sequenced: CD4+ T cells from blood buffy coats.

The CDR3: CASSLNQGVETQYF. The CDR3 DNA reads as TGTGCCAGCAGCCTAAACCAGGGGGTTGAGACCCAGTACTTC. The chain joins TRBV7-2 to TRBJ2-5, with TRBD1 identical over 7 bases. V shed 5 bases and J 5 bases; nucleotides not matched to a gene: 8. Per the germline V gene, CDR1 is SGHTA and CDR2 is FQGNSA. The CDR3 extends over 14 amino acids.